This paragraph covers one TCR beta chain sequence. This sample was taken from a study of blood T cell repertoires in COVID-19. Whole-study context: PBMCs, B-cell-depleted T cells, or T cells provided the cDNA or gDNA that made up the material.

Individuals drawn from approximately 26 US areas were about 18 to 89 years old. Two negative PCRs, clearance, or symptom resolution had been documented for recovered Cohort 3 donors. Per the authors' pipeline: Estimates of nucleated cell counts were drawn from the amplification of reference gene primers. Data came from immunoSEQ multiplex PCR; TCRdb stores just in-frame clones and leaves some out. The DNA gave D and trimming, while V, J and clone size come from that table. This repertoire shows 150,000 or so clones, roughly 90% found once; its top ten account for 5.5% to 8.5%. The ends lost 5 bases at V and 7 bases at J; junction bases unmatched: 7. This CDR3 is 15 amino acids long. CDR1 KGHSH and CDR2 LQKENI come from the germline V gene.

Sequenced input: PBMCs or T cells enriched from blood (not recorded which). This clonotype was obtained from a woman between 50 and 59 years old who had recovered from COVID-19. The J gene is TRBJ1-6, the V gene TRBV18; TRBD1 agrees at 8 bases. The CDR3 loop is CASSNQGAKNSPLHF. CDR3 nucleotides: TGTGCCAGCTCAAATCAGGGGGCGAAGAATTCACCCCTCCACTTT.